This TCR beta chain originates from a study of T cell repertoires in cytomegalovirus infection. As for the study in general: TCR beta signatures that were public indicated CMV infection and matching HLA type.

Findings and caveats of the study: In two of eight donors, the top clonotype was HLA-C-restricted CMV-specific.

For this clonotype: Its antigen is not identified. The germline gene is not matched at one end of the junction; a read error may be the cause.

TCRdb analysed the reads with MiXCR anew, one entry per CDR3 protein. The sample carries around 450,000 distinct CDR3 sequences, approximately 32% recorded once. This CDR3 spans 14 amino acids. Per the germline V gene, CDR1 is MNHGY and CDR2 is SAAAGT. The sequenced material came from PBMCs. The gene calls are TRBV6-8 and TRBJ1-1; 9 bases line up with TRBD1. The receptor's source is a human donor in good health (CMV status not recorded). Some clones in this sample may be carry-over from other donors' samples. This CDR3 is CASRRTGVNTEASF. CDR3 nucleotide sequence: TGTGCCAGCAGGCGGACAGGGGTGAACACTGAAGCTTCCTTT.